The 22 T cell receptor beta chains below all came from one sample that was sequenced in a study of T cell responses to AZD1222 COVID-19 vaccine. Libraries were prepared by immunoSEQ multiplex PCR; TCRdb keeps only in-frame clonotypes and omits some of them. The sample has about 170,000 clones; roughly 90% are singletons. Source: peripheral blood, taken on day 0 of AZD1222 vaccination. These receptors were collected from an adult in good health.

This chain connects TRBV19 to TRBJ2-6, with TRBD2 as a possible D gene (6 bases). Trimming took 7 bases from V and 0 from J, leaving 16 bases between them. CDR1 is LNHDA and CDR2 is SQIVND in the germline V gene (reference sequence). This CDR3 is 17 amino acids long. This chain's CDR3 is CASNPGGGSSGANVLTF. In DNA, the CDR3 is TGTGCCAGTAACCCTGGGGGAGGAAGCTCTGGGGCCAACGTCCTGACTTTC.

The chain recombines TRBV7-9 with TRBJ2-3; no reliable D call. Trimming stripped 5 bases from V and 0 bases from J, with 12 bases between. CDR1 is SEHNR, CDR2 FQNEAQ, per germline (reference sequence). The CDR3 consists of 15 residues. The CDR3 sequence: CASSPSLSSTDTQYF. In DNA form, the CDR3 reads TGTGCCAGCAGCCCGTCTCTTTCTAGCACAGATACGCAGTATTTT.

The chain has TRBV4-1 and TRBJ1-2; 9 bases agree with TRBD1. The CDR3 has 15 amino acids. V was pared by 3 bases and J by 4 bases, with 6 bases of the junction left unmatched. Germline V lookup: CDR1 MGHRA, CDR2 YSYEKL. CDR3 sequence: CASSHADRGSYGYTF. As DNA, the CDR3 is TGCGCCAGCAGCCACGCGGACAGGGGTAGCTATGGCTACACCTTC.

The rearrangement joins TRBV30 to TRBJ1-2; D unclear. The germline V gene encodes CDR1 GTSNPN and CDR2 SVGIG (reference sequence). This CDR3 has 14 amino acids. V was pared by 0 bases and J by 4 bases, with 12 bases between. The CDR3 DNA reads as TGTGCCTGGAGTGTACAGACCCTCTTCTATGGCTACACCTTC. Encoded protein: CAWSVQTLFYGYTF.

This chain connects TRBV5-1 to TRBJ2-3, with TRBD2 identical over 7 bases. The CDR3 is made up of 16 amino acids. V was pared by 0 bases and J by 6 bases, with 10 bases of the junction left unmatched. Per the germline V gene, CDR1 is SGHRS and CDR2 is YFSETQ. Here the CDR3 DNA reads TGCGCCAGCAGCTTGGCGGGTACTAGCGCTGGGGATACGCAGTATTTT. This codes for CASSLAGTSAGDTQYF. Variable domain in full (rest from reference TRBV5-1 and TRBJ2-3): KAGVTQTPRYLIKTRGQQVTLSCSPISGHRSVSWYQQTPGQGLQFLFEYFSETQRNKGNFPGRFSGRQFSNSRSEMNVSTLELGDSALYLCASSLAGTSAGDTQYFGPGTRLTVL.

The chain couples TRBV15 to TRBJ2-1; 8 nucleotides align to TRBD2. This CDR3 is built from 16 residues. Trimming removed 2 bases from V and 8 bases from J; junction bases left unmatched: 11. Looked up from germline, CDR1 is LNHNV and CDR2 is YYDKDF (reference sequence). In DNA form, the CDR3 reads TGTGCCACCAGCAGACCCCGCGAGACTAGCGTTTATGAGCAGTTCTTC. Residues: CATSRPRETSVYEQFF.

The chain combines TRBV16 with TRBJ2-7; D is perhaps TRBD1 (5 bases). The CDR3 has 14 residues. V lost 5 bases to trimming and J lost 4 bases, with 15 bases between them. Per germline, CDR1 KGHSY and CDR2 FQNENV. CDR3 residues: CASSKQVPPYEQYF. The CDR3 bases are TGTGCCAGCAGCAAACAGGTACCCCCTTACGAGCAGTACTTC.

J is TRBJ1-1 and V is TRBV27, with a possible D match to TRBD1 (5 bases). V gave up 6 bases and J gave up 7 bases, with 15 bases separating them. Germline V gene sequence: CDR1 MNHEY, CDR2 SMNVEV (reference sequence). This CDR3 comprises 13 residues. The CDR3 region has the DNA TGTGCCAGCAGACGGGACGGCTACCTTGAAGCTTTCTTT. Protein product: CASRRDGYLEAFF.

The gene calls are TRBV14 and TRBJ2-2; D is uncertain. The CDR3 runs 14 residues. V lost 3 bases and J lost 4, with 9 bases in between. The germline gives CDR1 SGHDN, CDR2 FVKESK. DNA of the CDR3: TGTGCCAGCAGCCACCTCAGCTCCACCGGGGAGCTGTTTTTT. It codes for CASSHLSSTGELFF. Full variable domain (rest looked up from reference TRBV14 and TRBJ2-2): EAGVTQFPSHSVIEKGQTVTLRCDPISGHDNLYWYRRVMGKEIKFLLHFVKESKQDESGMPNNRFLAERTGGTYSTLKVQPAELEDSGVYFCASSHLSSTGELFFGEGSRLTVL.

The chain is built from TRBV5-1 and TRBJ1-3, with D possibly TRBD1 on 5 matching bases. There are 14 residues in the CDR3. CDR1 is SGHRS and CDR2 is YFSETQ in the germline V gene. Trimming stripped 4 bases from V and 3 bases from J, with 11 bases between. CDR3 protein: CASSPQGNGNTIYF. The CDR3 DNA reads TGCGCCAGCAGCCCTCAGGGAAATGGAAACACCATATATTTT.

V and J are TRBV6-5 and TRBJ2-7; TRBD1 aligns across 8 bases. Germline CDR1 and CDR2: MNHEY and SVGAGI. The CDR3 spans 15 residues. V gave up 6 bases and J gave up 3 bases; unmatched junction bases: 10. CDR3 sequence: CASRTGQGGGYEQYF. CDR3 sequence (DNA): TGTGCCAGCAGAACCGGACAGGGTGGCGGCTACGAGCAGTACTTC.

V is TRBV4-2 and J is TRBJ1-1, with D unresolved. This CDR3 is built from 14 residues. The V gene lost 1 base and the J gene lost 7 bases, with 13 bases spanning the gap. Germline V gene data show CDR1 as LGHNA and CDR2 as YNFKEQ. The CDR3 region is CASSQVGPGNEAFF. As DNA, the CDR3 is TGTGCCAGCAGCCAAGTCGGGCCAGGCAATGAAGCTTTCTTT.

The chain employs TRBV9 and TRBJ2-1, with D perhaps TRBD2 (5 bases). The CDR3 is 13 residues long. Between the trimmed V and J ends, which lost 7 bases and 9 bases, there was a span of 17 bases. CDR1 is SGDLS, CDR2 YYNGEE, per germline. For the CDR3, the DNA is TGTGCCAGCTCCCGAATCGACCGGGGTGAGCAGTTCTTC. Residues: CASSRIDRGEQFF.

The J gene is TRBJ2-7, the V gene TRBV5-6; D is unresolved. Trimming stripped 2 bases from V and 4 bases from J, with 13 bases between. Germline CDR1 and CDR2: SGHDT and YYEEEE. This CDR3 has 14 residues. CDR3 protein: CASSFRVGRYEQYF. The DNA for the CDR3 is TGTGCCAGCAGCTTTAGGGTGGGAAGATACGAGCAGTACTTC.

V usage is TRBV9 and J usage is TRBJ2-5; possible D gene TRBD1, 6 bases. CDR1 and CDR2 from the germline V gene are SGDLS and YYNGEE. Trimming removed 4 bases at V and 7 bases at J, with 14 bases between. The CDR3 is made up of 13 amino acids. The CDR3 sequence: CASSPMGAGTQYF. The CDR3 region has the DNA TGTGCCAGCAGCCCGATGGGGGCTGGGACCCAGTACTTC.

The gene calls are TRBV28 and TRBJ2-1; 7 nucleotides line up with TRBD1. After removal of 3 bases from V and 0 bases from J, the junction contained 11 bases not matched to a gene. CDR3 length: 18 amino acids. Germline CDR1 and CDR2: MDHEN and SYDVKM. The CDR3 DNA sequence: TGTGCCAGCAGTTTGCCCCCCCCCAGGGGGAACTCCTACAATGAGCAGTTCTTC. It yields the protein CASSLPPPRGNSYNEQFF.

The chain combines TRBV28 with TRBJ2-7; 10 bases are shared with TRBD2. The CDR3 spans 16 residues. With V trimmed by 9 bases and J by 5 bases, 16 bases remained unmatched. In germline, CDR1 is MDHEN, CDR2 SYDVKM. DNA for the CDR3: TGTGCCAGTTTAAGGGGGGTAGTTAGCGGGAGGCACGAGCAGTACTTC. It specifies CASLRGVVSGRHEQYF.

The rearrangement links TRBV9 to TRBJ2-3, with a weak D call TRBD1 (5 bases). The V and J ends lost 5 bases and 0 bases respectively, with 16 bases between them. CDR3 length: 16 amino acids. The germline V gene has CDR1 SGDLS and CDR2 YYNGEE. The CDR3 protein is CASSPGGAASTDTQYF. The CDR3 nucleotides read TGTGCCAGCAGTCCCGGTGGGGCGGCTAGCACAGATACGCAGTATTTT. Based on the CDR3 plus reference TRBV9 and TRBJ2-3, the full variable domain is DSGVTQTPKHLITATGQRVTLRCSPRSGDLSVYWYQQSLDQGLQFLIQYYNGEERAKGNILERFSAQQFPDLHSELNLSSLELGDSALYFCASSPGGAASTDTQYFGPGTRLTVL.

This clone was counted a single time. The chain employs TRBV4-1 and TRBJ1-4; the D is unclear. Trimming removed 4 bases from V and 8 bases from J, with 11 bases in between. There are 13 residues in the CDR3. CDR1 is MGHRA and CDR2 is YSYEKL in the germline V gene. CDR3 coding DNA: TGCGCCAGCAGCCTAACACGAAGGGAAAAACTGTTTTTT. This gives the protein CASSLTRREKLFF.

The chain combines TRBV7-9 with TRBJ2-7; 9 nucleotides agree with TRBD1. This CDR3 contains 14 residues. Germline V lookup: CDR1 SEHNR, CDR2 FQNEAQ (reference sequence). J was trimmed by 2 bases and V by 5 bases; bases with no gene match: 4. CDR3 region: CASSGTGYTYEQYF. The CDR3 DNA follows: TGTGCCAGCAGCGGGACAGGGTACACCTACGAGCAGTACTTC.

The V gene is TRBV29-1, the J gene TRBJ1-1, with D hard to call. The CDR3 runs 14 residues. Per the germline V gene, CDR1 is SQVTM and CDR2 is ANQGSEA. V was shortened by 2 bases and J by 5 bases, with 15 bases between the two germline ends. CDR3 region: CSVEFPDGKTEAFF. CDR3 DNA sequence: TGCAGCGTTGAATTCCCGGACGGTAAGACTGAAGCTTTCTTT.

The chain employs TRBV7-3 and TRBJ1-1; TRBD1 matches 7 bases. With 3 bases clipped from V and 2 bases from J, the junction kept 6 bases outside the gene matches. Germline V CDR1 and CDR2: SGHTA, FQGTGA. The CDR3 loop spans 15 amino acids. CDR3 in DNA: TGTGCCAGCAGCTTGGGGGGACAGATAAACACTGAAGCTTTCTTT. Translation: CASSLGGQINTEAFF.